Each of the 5 T cell receptor beta chains below was sequenced from the same sample in a study of OX40 agonist ivuxolimab in advanced cancers. Libraries were built with the immunoSEQ multiplex PCR assay. TCRdb's version of the immuneACCESS table is confined to in-frame rearrangements and falls short of the full clone set. An unresolved V gene accounts for under half of the shortfall where checked; the remainder is of unknown origin. The sample table shows some 51,000 clones, and 86% are seen once. In total, the top ten clones hold roughly 15% of the sample. Sequenced material: CD4+ or CD8+ T cells sorted from blood, taken in a trial of the OX40 agonist ivuxolimab. These receptors were collected from an adult with an advanced solid tumor such as melanoma, head and neck, liver or kidney cancer.

V is TRBV11-3 and J is TRBJ2-3, with no clear D. CDR1 is SGHNT and CDR2 is YENEEA in the germline V gene. The V end lost 1 base, the J end lost 5 bases, and 4 bases lay between the germline ends. This CDR3 is 12 amino acids long. CDR3 residues: CASSLAGDTQYF. Here the CDR3 DNA reads TGTGCCAGCAGCTTAGCTGGAGATACGCAGTATTTT.

The J gene is TRBJ2-2, the V gene TRBV18; D remains unclear. Germline CDR1 is KGHSH and CDR2 is LQKENI. The CDR3 length is 13 residues. Trimming pared 1 base from V and 7 bases from J, leaving 7 bases between. The chain's CDR3 is CASSPREGGELFF. Here the CDR3 DNA reads TGTGCCAGCTCACCACGGGAAGGCGGGGAGCTGTTTTTT.

This rearrangement joins TRBV14 to TRBJ1-2; a possible D gene is TRBD1 (6 bases). The CDR3 loop spans 15 amino acids. V shed 0 bases and J shed 4 bases, with 12 bases lying between them. The germline V gene encodes CDR1 SGHDN and CDR2 FVKESK. CDR3: CASSQDRGAGYGYTF. Here the CDR3 DNA reads TGTGCCAGCAGCCAAGATCGGGGGGCCGGCTATGGCTACACCTTC.

This clone was recorded only once. The chain has TRBV15 and TRBJ2-7; TRBD2 agrees at 7 bases. Germline V lookup: CDR1 LNHNV, CDR2 YYDKDF (reference sequence). This CDR3 comprises 15 residues. Trimming cost V 0 bases and J 5 bases; bases outside gene matches: 7. CDR3 amino acids: CATSRDPLAVDEQYF. The DNA for the CDR3 is TGTGCCACCAGCAGAGACCCCCTAGCGGTCGACGAGCAGTACTTC.

The rearrangement links TRBV18 to TRBJ1-2; 9 positions match TRBD1. V lost 3 bases to trimming and J lost 2 bases; unmatched junction nucleotides: 4. This CDR3 is built from 15 residues. Per the germline V gene, CDR1 is KGHSH and CDR2 is LQKENI. This chain's CDR3 is CASSPGTGWNYGYTF. The CDR3 DNA sequence: TGTGCCAGCTCACCCGGGACAGGGTGGAACTATGGCTACACCTTC.